The source of this TCR beta chain is a study of CD8 T cells in Susac syndrome. The ends were cut back, 0 bases at V and 4 bases at J, with 10 bases in the middle. The germline gives CDR1 SGHTA, CDR2 FQGTGA. The CDR3 contains 14 residues. Reverse transcription of about 0.45 to 1 ug RNA used random hexamers. One entry per CDR3 protein, called by TCRdb with MiXCR from the immunoSEQ multiplex PCR reads. The sample shows approximately 220,000 distinct CDR3 sequences, roughly 92% of them seen only once. The TCR sequence derives from a human donor with multiple sclerosis. The chain carries TRBV7-3 and TRBJ2-7; D is tentatively TRBD1 or TRBD2 (5 bases each). Sequenced: CD8+ T cells from PBMCs. CDR3 protein: CASSLTGDPYEQYF. The CDR3 coding sequence is TGTGCCAGCAGCTTAACCGGGGACCCTTACGAGCAGTACTTC.